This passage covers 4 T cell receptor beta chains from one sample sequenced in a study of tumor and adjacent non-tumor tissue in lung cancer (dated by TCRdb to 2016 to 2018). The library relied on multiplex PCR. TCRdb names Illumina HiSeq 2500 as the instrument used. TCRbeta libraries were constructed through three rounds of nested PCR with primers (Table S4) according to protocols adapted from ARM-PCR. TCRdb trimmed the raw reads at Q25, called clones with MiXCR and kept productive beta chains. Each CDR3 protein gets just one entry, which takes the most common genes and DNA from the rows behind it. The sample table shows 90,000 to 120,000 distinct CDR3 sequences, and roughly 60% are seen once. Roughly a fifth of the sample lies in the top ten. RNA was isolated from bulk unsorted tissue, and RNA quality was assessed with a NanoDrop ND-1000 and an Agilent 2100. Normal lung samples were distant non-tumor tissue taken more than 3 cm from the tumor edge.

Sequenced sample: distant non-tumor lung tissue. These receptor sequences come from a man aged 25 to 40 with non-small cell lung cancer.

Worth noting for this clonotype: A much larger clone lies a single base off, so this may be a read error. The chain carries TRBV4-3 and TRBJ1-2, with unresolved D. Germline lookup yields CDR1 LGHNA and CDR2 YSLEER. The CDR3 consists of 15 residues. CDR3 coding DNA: TGCGCCAGCAGCCAAGGTCCGGACGTCAGCTATGGCAACACCTTC. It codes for CASSQGPDVSYGNTF.

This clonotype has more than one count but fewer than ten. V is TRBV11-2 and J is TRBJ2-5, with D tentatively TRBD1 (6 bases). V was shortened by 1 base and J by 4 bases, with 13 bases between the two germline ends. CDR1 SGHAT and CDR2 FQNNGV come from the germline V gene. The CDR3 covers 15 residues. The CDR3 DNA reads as TGTGCCAGCAGCTTAGGGGCTGGGGGCGGAGAGACCCAGTACTTC. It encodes CASSLGAGGGETQYF.

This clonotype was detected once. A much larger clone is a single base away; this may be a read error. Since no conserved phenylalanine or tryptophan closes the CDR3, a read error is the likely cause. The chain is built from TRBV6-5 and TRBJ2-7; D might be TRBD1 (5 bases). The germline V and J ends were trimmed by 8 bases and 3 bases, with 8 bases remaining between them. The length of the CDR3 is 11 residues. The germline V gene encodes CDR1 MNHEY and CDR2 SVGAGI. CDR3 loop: CASEQGYEQYC. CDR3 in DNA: TGTGCCAGCGAGCAGGGCTACGAGCAGTACTGC.

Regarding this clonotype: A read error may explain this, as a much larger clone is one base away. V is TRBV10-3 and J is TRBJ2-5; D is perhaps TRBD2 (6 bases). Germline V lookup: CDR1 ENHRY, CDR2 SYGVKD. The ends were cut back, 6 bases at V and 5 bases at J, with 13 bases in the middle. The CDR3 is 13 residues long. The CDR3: CAISPGEIETQYF. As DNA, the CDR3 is TGTGCCATCAGCCCGGGGGAGATTGAGACCCAGTACTTC.